Following are 21 T cell receptor beta chains from one sample sequenced in a study of OX40 agonist ivuxolimab in advanced cancers. The assay was immunoSEQ multiplex PCR, and TCRdb's table has in-frame clones only and misses some. The sample has approximately 82,000 clones, approximately 85% seen once. Sample: CD4+ or CD8+ T cells sorted from blood, taken in a trial of the OX40 agonist ivuxolimab. These receptors were taken from an adult with an advanced solid tumor such as melanoma, head and neck, liver or kidney cancer.

The rearrangement links TRBV2 to TRBJ1-1; 7 bases are a match to TRBD1. This CDR3 is 14 amino acids long. Germline CDR1 is SNHLY and CDR2 is FYNNEI. After removal of 4 bases from V and 4 bases from J, the junction contained 6 bases not matched to a gene. In nucleotides, the CDR3 is TGTGCCAGCAGTGTCGGCAGGGGGGGCACTGAAGCTTTCTTT. The encoded protein is CASSVGRGGTEAFF.

The chain couples TRBV5-1 to TRBJ2-1; either TRBD1 or TRBD2 may fit D (5 bases each). This CDR3 contains 15 residues. V lost 4 bases and J 10 bases, leaving 21 bases between the germline ends. Per germline, CDR1 SGHRS and CDR2 YFSETQ. The chain's CDR3 is CASSLGPTGAREQFF. In nucleotides, the CDR3 is TGCGCCAGCAGCCTGGGCCCCACCGGGGCGCGGGAGCAGTTCTTC.

The genes are TRBV12-5 and TRBJ1-1; TRBD1 might be the D (5 bases). This CDR3 is built from 16 residues. V shed 5 bases and J shed 0 bases, with 16 bases lying between them. Germline V CDR1 and CDR2: LGHNT, FRNRAP. CDR3 residues: CASGIPGRTMNTEAFF. The DNA of the CDR3 is TGTGCTAGTGGTATACCGGGACGGACCATGAACACTGAAGCTTTCTTT.

The V call is TRBV10-3, the J call TRBJ1-5; D is possibly TRBD1 (5 bases). Germline V gene data show CDR1 as ENHRY and CDR2 as SYGVKD. Trimming cost V 3 bases and J 4 bases, with 10 bases left between them. The length of the CDR3 is 14 residues. For the CDR3, the DNA is TGTGCCATCAGTGATGACAGATGGAATCAGCCCCAGCATTTT. Translating it yields CAISDDRWNQPQHF.

This clone appeared a few times. The genes are TRBV5-4 and TRBJ1-5; unclear D gene. The CDR3 loop spans 11 amino acids. The V end was cut by 4 bases, the J end by 6 bases, with 5 bases between. The germline V gene has CDR1 SGHNT and CDR2 YYREEE (reference sequence). In nucleotides, the CDR3 is TGTGCCAGCAGCCCGAGTCAGCCCCAGCATTTT. Translating gives CASSPSQPQHF.

The chain carries TRBV11-2 and TRBJ2-7, with D maybe TRBD1 (5 bases). Trimming stripped 1 base from V and 1 base from J, with 14 bases between. Germline lookup yields CDR1 SGHAT and CDR2 FQNNGV. The CDR3 sequence is 16 residues long. CDR3 DNA: TGTGCCAGCAGCTTAGGGGCAGGGTTTTGGTCCTACGAGCAGTACTTC. Its protein product is CASSLGAGFWSYEQYF.

This clone was seen a handful of times. The chain carries TRBV18 and TRBJ2-2; 7 bases align to TRBD1. This CDR3 region has 16 residues. After removal of 4 bases from V and 3 bases from J, the junction contained 8 bases not matched to a gene. The germline gives CDR1 KGHSH, CDR2 LQKENI. Here the CDR3 reads CASSLYRGTDTGELFF. The CDR3 region has the DNA TGTGCCAGCTCACTATACAGGGGAACGGACACCGGGGAGCTGTTTTTT.

The chain recombines TRBV6-5 with TRBJ2-7; the D gene could be TRBD1 or TRBD2 (7 bases each). Germline CDR1 and CDR2: MNHEY and SVGAGI. Trimming took 0 bases from V and 0 from J, leaving 12 bases between them. CDR3 size: 16 residues. The CDR3 DNA reads as TGTGCCAGCAGTTACTCGGGAGGGGGCAGCTCCTACGAGCAGTACTTC. Protein product: CASSYSGGGSSYEQYF.

V and J are TRBV5-4 and TRBJ2-5; TRBD2 matches at 8 bases. There are 16 residues in the CDR3. Germline assignment: CDR1 SGHNT and CDR2 YYREEE (reference sequence). V was clipped by 3 bases and J by 2 bases; unmatched bases: 9. In DNA form, the CDR3 reads TGTGCCAGCAGCTCCCCCCCCGCGGGGGGACAAGAGACCCAGTACTTC. Its protein product is CASSSPPAGGQETQYF.

The CDR3 loop is CASSPFGWGVDSNQPQHF. The DNA for the CDR3 is TGTGCCAGCAGTCCCTTCGGTTGGGGGGTCGATAGCAATCAGCCCCAGCATTTT. The V call is TRBV27, the J call TRBJ1-5, with D perhaps TRBD1 (5 bases). CDR3 size: 18 residues. V was shortened by 5 bases and J by 0 bases, with 20 bases between the two germline ends. Germline V gives CDR1 MNHEY, CDR2 SMNVEV (reference sequence).

V usage is TRBV6-5 and J usage is TRBJ1-6; TRBD1 is a possible D gene (5 bases). Germline V gives CDR1 MNHEY, CDR2 SVGAGI. The CDR3 runs to 15 residues. Trimming took off 8 bases at V and 7 bases at J, with 18 bases between the two ends. The CDR3 loop is CASGVTGAANSPLHF. The CDR3 DNA is TGTGCCAGCGGAGTGACCGGGGCCGCGAATTCACCCCTCCACTTT.

The V call is TRBV7-8, the J call TRBJ2-2, with TRBD2 identical over 13 bases. V lost 5 bases to trimming and J lost 6 bases; unmatched junction nucleotides: 6. Germline V gives CDR1 SGHVS, CDR2 FQNEAQ. This CDR3 is 16 amino acids long. The CDR3 DNA sequence: TGTGCCAGCAGCCGTACTAGCGGGGGGGCCCCCGGGGAGCTGTTTTTT. Protein product: CASSRTSGGAPGELFF.

The gene calls are TRBV7-3 and TRBJ2-1; 12 bases agree with TRBD2. Per the germline V gene, CDR1 is SGHTA and CDR2 is FQGTGA. J lost 0 bases, V lost 4 bases, and 16 bases had no gene match. The CDR3 is 21 residues long. CDR3 region: CASSSPPHETSGGHSYNEQFF. The CDR3 DNA reads as TGTGCCAGCAGCTCCCCACCCCATGAGACTAGCGGGGGTCACTCCTACAATGAGCAGTTCTTC.

V gene TRBV16 combines with J gene TRBJ2-7, with 8 bases identical to TRBD2. The CDR3 loop spans 15 amino acids. Germline CDR1 and CDR2: KGHSY and FQNENV. The V and J ends lost 0 bases and 6 bases, in that order; junction bases with no gene match: 7. The CDR3 nucleotides are TGTGCCAGCAGCCAATCGGGACGGGGGGGCCGCGAGCAGTACTTC. Encoded protein: CASSQSGRGGREQYF.

The chain couples TRBV5-1 to TRBJ2-3; D gene uncertain. The CDR3 consists of 15 residues. CDR1 SGHRS and CDR2 YFSETQ come from the germline V gene. Deletions cut 4 bases from V and 3 bases from J, with 15 bases between. CDR3: CASSPPSTETDTQYF. The CDR3 region has the DNA TGCGCCAGCAGCCCCCCCTCGACGGAGACAGATACGCAGTATTTT.

This clone occurred once. The rearrangement uses TRBV5-1 and TRBJ1-4; the D is unclear. V was pared by 6 bases and J by 0 bases, with 15 bases between. The CDR3 sequence is 16 residues long. Germline assignment: CDR1 SGHRS and CDR2 YFSETQ. The CDR3 DNA sequence: TGCGCCAGCAAGCAATCTTACTCTTCAACTAATGAAAAACTGTTTTTT. Protein sequence: CASKQSYSSTNEKLFF.

J is TRBJ2-6 and V is TRBV9; 8 nucleotides match TRBD2. Unmatched junction bases numbered 5, after V lost 0 bases and J lost 0 bases. The CDR3 totals 18 residues. Germline V gene lookup returns CDR1 SGDLS and CDR2 YYNGEE. Here the CDR3 DNA reads TGTGCCAGCAGCGTAGTCGGGGGGGCTCTCTCTGGGGCCAACGTCCTGACTTTC. This codes for CASSVVGGALSGANVLTF. The complete variable domain, with remaining parts taken from reference TRBV9 and TRBJ2-6, reads DSGVTQTPKHLITATGQRVTLRCSPRSGDLSVYWYQQSLDQGLQFLIQYYNGEERAKGNILERFSAQQFPDLHSELNLSSLELGDSALYFCASSVVGGALSGANVLTFGAGSRLTVL.

This clone was detected once. The V call is TRBV18, the J call TRBJ2-1; either TRBD1 or TRBD2 may fit D (6 bases each). Per germline, CDR1 KGHSH and CDR2 LQKENI. Trimming took off 4 bases at V and 6 bases at J, with 16 bases between the two ends. The CDR3 is made up of 15 amino acids. The DNA for the CDR3 is TGTGCCAGCTCACGGTCCGGGGGCCAACGCAATGAGCAGTTCTTC. It yields the protein CASSRSGGQRNEQFF.

This clone was counted a few times. The gene calls are TRBV6-6 and TRBJ1-5; D possibly corresponds to TRBD1 (5 bases). Between the trimmed V and J ends, which lost 6 bases and 5 bases, there was a span of 14 bases. The CDR3 has 14 amino acids. The germline CDR1 and CDR2 sequences are MNHNY and SVGAGI (reference sequence). The CDR3 protein is CASRQGSVYQPQHF. The CDR3 DNA reads as TGTGCCAGCAGGCAGGGTTCTGTCTATCAGCCCCAGCATTTT.

Of note for this clone: Sequence at one end of the junction differs from germline and may be a read error. The chain joins TRBV29-1 to TRBJ2-7; perhaps TRBD1 as D (7 bases). The CDR3 has 15 residues. CDR1 and CDR2 from the germline V gene are SQVTM and ANQGSEA. This CDR3 reads CSVEVEGAETYEQYF. The CDR3 DNA reads TGCAGCGTCGAAGTGGAGGGGGCCGAAACCTACGAGCAGTACTTC.

The chain has TRBV5-4 and TRBJ2-3; 13 nucleotides match TRBD2. Germline-derived CDR1 and CDR2 are SGHNT and YYREEE (reference sequence). The CDR3 has 17 amino acids. V lost 0 bases and J lost 7; bases outside the gene matches: 8. CDR3 amino acids: CASSLGPRTSGGYTQYF. CDR3 nucleotide sequence: TGTGCCAGCAGCTTGGGTCCCAGGACTAGCGGGGGTTATACGCAGTATTTT.